This record looks at one T cell receptor beta chain sequence and its context. What it binds is unknown. CDR1 MDHEN and CDR2 SYDVKM come from the germline V gene. After removal of 3 bases from V and 2 bases from J, the junction contained 4 bases not matched to a gene. The length of the CDR3 is 15 residues. In the naive CD8 group, cells lacked CD45RO and were positively selected for CCR7, so terminally differentiated effector memory CD45RA+ cells were left out. Every donor was a Caucasian adult from Nashville, Tennessee. Each sorted subset replicate got 200 ng genomic DNA, roughly 33,000 genomes. TCRdb's copy holds only in-frame clones and misses some; the assay was immunoSEQ multiplex PCR. The sample includes about 2 million clones, about 95% of them seen just once. The sample originates from a study of shared clonotypes between healthy human individuals. Regarding the study as a whole: As a rule, naive subsets had a larger estimated richness than memory subsets. Non-shared clonotypes showed lower generation probabilities than clonotypes common to all four donors.

The sequencing input was naive CD8+ T cells sorted from blood. The receptor comes from a man between 18 and 29 years old in good health. The chain joins TRBV28 to TRBJ2-3, with 8 bases identical to TRBD2. CDR3 coding DNA: TGTGCCAGCAGTTTGATGCGGGGGGCCACAGATACGCAGTATTTT. Amino acids: CASSLMRGATDTQYF. The variable domain in full, with the rest retrieved from reference TRBV28 and TRBJ2-3, is DVKVTQSSRYLVKRTGEKVFLECVQDMDHENMFWYRQDPGLGLRLIYFSYDVKMKEKGDIPEGYSVSREKKERFSLILESASTNQTSMYLCASSLMRGATDTQYFGPGTRLTVL.